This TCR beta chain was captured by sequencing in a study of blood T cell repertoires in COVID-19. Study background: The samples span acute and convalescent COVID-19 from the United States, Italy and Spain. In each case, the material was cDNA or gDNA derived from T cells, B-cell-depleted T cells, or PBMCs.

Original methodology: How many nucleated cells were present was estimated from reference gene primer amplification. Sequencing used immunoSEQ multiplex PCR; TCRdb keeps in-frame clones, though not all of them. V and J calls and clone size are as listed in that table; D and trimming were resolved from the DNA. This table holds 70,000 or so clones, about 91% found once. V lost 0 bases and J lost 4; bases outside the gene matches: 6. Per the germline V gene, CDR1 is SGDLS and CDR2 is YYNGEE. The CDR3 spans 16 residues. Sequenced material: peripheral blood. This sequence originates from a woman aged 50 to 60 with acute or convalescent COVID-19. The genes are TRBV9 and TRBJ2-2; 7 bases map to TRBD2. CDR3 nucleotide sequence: TGTGCCAGCAGCGTAGCGGGCGGGAGTGTCACCGGGGAGCTGTTTTTT. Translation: CASSVAGGSVTGELFF.